Included here is one T cell receptor beta chain sequence, with context. Its target is unknown. Previously, flow cytometry had revealed CD8+CD57+ cell expansion in the patients chosen for sequencing. This sample was included in a study of CD8+CD57+ T cells in acquired aplastic anemia. Overall study findings and caveats: A significant difference in CD8+ Simpson's diversity between patients and controls was not found.

Using genomic DNA as the template, TCR beta VDJ and CDR3 profiling was carried out. From the reads, TCRdb called clonotypes with MiXCR, one entry per CDR3 protein. The table includes under 500,000 distinct CDR3 sequences, about a third detected once. Sequenced input: sorted CD4+, CD8+, or CD8+CD57+ T cells (not recorded which) from PBMCs. The receptor's source is a human donor with aplastic anemia.

The DNA for the CDR3 is TGCGCCAGCAGCTTGGGCTTAGGATTAGGAACCGGGGAGCTGTTTTTT. It translates to CASSLGLGLGTGELFF. The V gene is TRBV5-1, the J gene TRBJ2-2; no firm D call. Trimming removed 0 bases from V and 5 bases from J, with 14 bases in between. Looked up from germline, CDR1 is SGHRS and CDR2 is YFSETQ. This CDR3 is built from 16 residues.